Following are 27 T cell receptor beta chains from one sample sequenced in a study of identical twins. One entry per CDR3 protein, called by TCRdb with MiXCR from the 5' RACE reads. The sample lists about 660,000 distinct CDR3 sequences, 8.6% occurring once. This sample also appeared in a second study, on yellow fever vaccine responses in identical twins.

The material sequenced was PBMCs. The receptors come from a woman in her late teens or twenties in good health.

Only a few counts were recorded for this clonotype. J is TRBJ2-7 and V is TRBV3-1; perhaps TRBD1 as D (6 bases). CDR1 is LGHDT and CDR2 is YNNKEL in the germline V gene (reference sequence). The CDR3 sequence is 17 residues long. The V end lost 0 bases, the J end lost 3 bases, and 18 bases lay between the germline ends. The CDR3 nucleotides are TGTGCCAGCAGCCAAGATTTAGGCGCACAGGGCGGCTACGAGCAGTACTTC. Translated, it gives CASSQDLGAQGGYEQYF.

The sample holds a few counts of this clonotype. An end of the junction differs from the germline gene, which may be a read error. This rearrangement joins TRBV20-1 to TRBJ2-7; unclear D gene. CDR1 is DFQATT and CDR2 is SNEGSKA in the germline V gene (reference sequence). This CDR3 spans 13 amino acids. The CDR3 DNA reads TGTGGAAGGAAAGGGTTATCTTCCTACGAGCAGTACTTC. It is translated as CGRKGLSSYEQYF.

Remarks on this clonotype: A clone one base away is much larger, so this may be a read error. CDR3 coding DNA: TGTGCCATCAGAGAAGGACTAGCGGGGTACGAGCAGTACTTC. It encodes CAIREGLAGYEQYF. The genes are TRBV10-3 and TRBJ2-7, with 12 bases fitting TRBD2. CDR3 size: 14 residues. CDR1 is ENHRY and CDR2 is SYGVKD in the germline V gene. V shed 6 bases, J shed 4 bases, and the junction held 4 bases outside the gene matches.

This clonotype was found a few times. The V gene is TRBV7-9, the J gene TRBJ2-1; 7 bases are shared with TRBD2. There are 16 residues in the CDR3. Trimming removed 5 bases from V and 2 bases from J; junction bases left unmatched: 9. The germline V gene encodes CDR1 SEHNR and CDR2 FQNEAQ (reference sequence). CDR3 nucleotide sequence: TGTGCCAGCAGCCGCCGTGGGGCGGGAGCCTACAATGAGCAGTTCTTC. Its translation is CASSRRGAGAYNEQFF.

This clonotype was seen ten or more times. The chain carries TRBV2 and TRBJ1-1; D is unresolved. The germline CDR1 and CDR2 sequences are SNHLY and FYNNEI. V was shortened by 6 bases and J by 0 bases, with 14 bases between the two germline ends. The CDR3 length is 15 residues. CDR3 nucleotide sequence: TGTGCCAGCAGCGCCGAGAGACTCATGAACACTGAAGCTTTCTTT. Translating gives CASSAERLMNTEAFF. The entire variable domain, with the rest obtained from reference TRBV2 and TRBJ1-1, is as follows: EPEVTQTPSHQVTQMGQEVILRCVPISNHLYFYWYRQILGQKVEFLVSFYNNEISEKSEIFDDQFSVERPDGSNFTLKIRSTKLEDSAMYFCASSAERLMNTEAFFGQGTRLTVV.

This chain uses TRBV30 with TRBJ2-3; D uncertain. The V end lost 2 bases, the J end lost 0 bases, and 6 bases lay between the germline ends. The germline V gene encodes CDR1 GTSNPN and CDR2 SVGIG (reference sequence). CDR3 length equals 13 residues. CDR3 sequence reads: CAWSSTSTDTQYF. The CDR3 nucleotides are TGTGCCTGGAGTTCAACTAGCACAGATACGCAGTATTTT.

A few counts support this clonotype. In nucleotides, the CDR3 is TGCAGCGTTTCTAGCGGGGGATGGGAGACCCAGTACTTC. It specifies CSVSSGGWETQYF. The chain links TRBV29-1 to TRBJ2-5; 10 nucleotides agree with TRBD2. J lost 5 bases, V lost 5 bases, and 5 bases had no gene match. The CDR3 sequence is 13 residues long. Per the germline V gene, CDR1 is SQVTM and CDR2 is ANQGSEA. The whole variable domain, filled in from reference TRBV29-1 and TRBJ2-5, reads SAVISQKPSRDICQRGTSLTIQCQVDSQVTMMFWYRQQPGQSLTLIATANQGSEATYESGFVIDKFPISRPNLTFSTLTVSNMSPEDSSIYLCSVSSGGWETQYFGPGTRLLVL.

The rearrangement joins TRBV2 to TRBJ2-1; D uncertain. CDR1 and CDR2 from the germline V gene are SNHLY and FYNNEI. The V end lost 4 bases, the J end lost 11 bases, and 9 bases lay between the germline ends. The CDR3 totals 11 residues. This CDR3 reads CASSVLEKQFF. The CDR3 nucleotides are TGTGCCAGCAGTGTCCTCGAAAAGCAGTTCTTC.

This clonotype was counted only a few times. V is TRBV4-2 and J is TRBJ2-7; 8 bases line up with TRBD1. This CDR3 has 15 amino acids. Germline CDR1 and CDR2: LGHNA and YNFKEQ. The J segment lost 3 bases and the V segment lost 4 bases, leaving 8 bases of the junction unmatched. The CDR3 loop reads CASSRTSGTGYEQYF. The CDR3 DNA follows: TGTGCCAGCAGCCGGACCTCCGGGACAGGCTACGAGCAGTACTTC.

There are a few counts of this clonotype. The gene calls are TRBV9 and TRBJ2-6; D is perhaps TRBD1 (6 bases). Trimming cost V 2 bases and J 2 bases, with 8 bases left between them. This CDR3 region has 15 residues. CDR1 is SGDLS and CDR2 is YYNGEE in the germline V gene. CDR3 sequence reads: CASSVRTAGANVLTF. The CDR3 nucleotides read TGTGCCAGCAGCGTGCGGACAGCTGGGGCCAACGTCCTGACTTTC.

This clonotype showed up many times. The chain joins TRBV29-1 to TRBJ2-7, with a tentative D call TRBD1 (7 bases). The V gene's germline CDR1 is SQVTM and CDR2 ANQGSEA. V shed 6 bases and J shed 3 bases, with 18 bases lying between them. The CDR3 has 14 amino acids. The CDR3 coding sequence is TGCAGCGTCAGGGGGACGGAGGGCCTCTACGAGCAGTACTTC. It specifies CSVRGTEGLYEQYF.

The J gene is TRBJ2-7, the V gene TRBV5-6; no clear D gene. The V and J ends lost 4 bases and 4 bases respectively, with 15 bases between them. The germline gives CDR1 SGHDT, CDR2 YYEEEE. The length of the CDR3 is 14 residues. For the CDR3, the DNA is TGTGCCAGCAGCCCCGGGCTTAGCTGGTACGAGCAGTACTTC. This translates into CASSPGLSWYEQYF.

This clonotype was detected a few times. The genes are TRBV14 and TRBJ1-4; weak D call: TRBD1 (5 bases). The CDR3 length is 16 residues. Germline V gene sequence: CDR1 SGHDN, CDR2 FVKESK. The germline V and J ends were trimmed by 4 bases and 7 bases, with 19 bases remaining between them. The CDR3 coding sequence is TGTGCCAGCAGCCGAACAGGCGAGGGAATTGGTGAAAAACTGTTTTTT. Protein product: CASSRTGEGIGEKLFF.

This clonotype was picked up a small number of times. V gene TRBV5-1 combines with J gene TRBJ1-2; D is uncertain. Deletions cut 4 bases from V and 14 bases from J, with 18 bases between. Germline CDR1 reads SGHRS; CDR2 reads YFSETQ. The CDR3 covers 12 residues. The CDR3 nucleotides read TGCGCCAGCAGCGATAACTGGGATTCAGAAACCTTC. Amino acid sequence: CASSDNWDSETF.

The J gene is TRBJ2-7, the V gene TRBV6-2 or TRBV6-3, with D possibly being TRBD1 (6 bases). CDR1 is MNHEY and CDR2 is SVGEGT in the germline V gene. The CDR3 runs to 14 residues. The V gene lost 8 bases and the J gene lost 1 base, with 15 bases spanning the gap. As DNA, the CDR3 is TGTGCCAGCCGAGATACCGGGACATCCTACGAGCAGTACTTC. Amino acid sequence: CASRDTGTSYEQYF.

With regard to this clonotype: The junction does not match germline at one end; this may be a read error. The chain joins TRBV29-1 to TRBJ2-7; the D is unclear. The CDR3 spans 12 residues. The germline gives CDR1 SQVTM, CDR2 ANQGSEA. This CDR3 is CSVELNTYEQCF. The CDR3 nucleotides are TGCAGCGTTGAATTAAACACCTACGAGCAGTGCTTC.

This clonotype has just a few counts. J is TRBJ2-2 and V is TRBV5-1; D remains ambiguous. The CDR3 sequence is 12 residues long. CDR1 is SGHRS, CDR2 YFSETQ, per germline. The V gene lost 6 bases and the J gene lost 9 bases, with 12 bases spanning the gap. CDR3 coding DNA: TGCGCCAGCACCCCGGGTACTTGGGAGCTGTTTTTT. It translates to CASTPGTWELFF.

This clonotype was seen repeatedly, ten times or more. This chain joins TRBV7-2 and TRBJ2-1; D is uncertain. Trimming stripped 5 bases from V and 8 bases from J, with 7 bases between. The CDR3 is 11 amino acids. Germline V gives CDR1 SGHTA, CDR2 FQGNSA. CDR3: CASSRGDEQFF. CDR3 DNA: TGTGCCAGCAGCCGAGGTGATGAGCAGTTCTTC.

This clonotype was counted at least ten times. The chain couples TRBV7-9 to TRBJ2-1; 7 positions match TRBD2. From germline, CDR1 is SEHNR and CDR2 FQNEAQ (reference sequence). The junction had 11 bases not matched to a gene; V was cut back by 7 bases and J by 2 bases. The CDR3 totals 16 residues. CDR3 amino acids: CASTSGGGSPYNEQFF. CDR3 in DNA: TGTGCCAGCACCTCGGGGGGAGGGAGCCCCTACAATGAGCAGTTCTTC.

In this sample, this clonotype turned up a few times. The chain joins TRBV27 to TRBJ2-7, with D possibly being TRBD2 (5 bases). The germline V gene has CDR1 MNHEY and CDR2 SMNVEV (reference sequence). V was pared by 5 bases and J by 1 base, with 9 bases between. CDR3 size: 13 residues. The DNA for the CDR3 is TGTGCCAGCAGTAATAGCGTGTCCTACGAGCAGTACTTC. This translates into CASSNSVSYEQYF.

This clonotype was seen a handful of times. The chain employs TRBV7-2 and TRBJ2-5; TRBD2 matches 8 bases. CDR1 and CDR2 (germline): SGHTA, FQGNSA. The trim removed 1 base at V and 5 bases at J, leaving 3 bases unmatched. This CDR3 is 14 amino acids long. CDR3: CASSLEVAGETQYF. The CDR3 region has the DNA TGTGCCAGCAGCTTAGAAGTAGCGGGGGAGACCCAGTACTTC.

The J gene is TRBJ2-2, the V gene TRBV6-5; TRBD1 is a possible D gene (5 bases). The germline V gene encodes CDR1 MNHEY and CDR2 SVGAGI. Trimming took off 2 bases at V and 4 bases at J, with 20 bases between the two ends. CDR3 length equals 18 residues. The CDR3 DNA reads as TGTGCCAGCAGTTACCCTTCAAGTTTAGCAGGGATCACCGGGGAGCTGTTTTTT. Translating gives CASSYPSSLAGITGELFF.

This clonotype has just a few counts. The V and J genes are TRBV5-1 and TRBJ2-7, with TRBD1 as a possible D gene (5 bases). Germline V gene sequence: CDR1 SGHRS, CDR2 YFSETQ. The CDR3 runs 15 residues. With 4 bases removed from V and 0 bases from J, the gap between germline ends came to 14 bases. CDR3 protein: CASSQITGDSYEQYF. The CDR3 bases are TGCGCCAGCAGCCAAATTACAGGTGACTCCTACGAGCAGTACTTC.

This clonotype showed up just a few times. This chain links TRBV20-1 with TRBJ2-1, with a possible D match to TRBD2 (6 bases). Germline-derived CDR1 and CDR2 are DFQATT and SNEGSKA (reference sequence). This CDR3 comprises 15 residues. The ends were cut back, 1 base at V and 5 bases at J, with 15 bases in the middle. Here the CDR3 reads CSARGLGANDNEQFF. The CDR3 DNA reads as TGCAGTGCTAGAGGACTAGGAGCCAATGACAATGAGCAGTTCTTC.

This clonotype was observed a few times. This rearrangement joins TRBV28 to TRBJ2-7, with 8 bases matching TRBD1. J gave up 3 bases and V 6 bases, and 16 bases lay outside the gene matches. CDR1 MDHEN and CDR2 SYDVKM come from the germline V gene. This CDR3 has 17 amino acids. CDR3 sequence (DNA): TGTGCCAGCAGCTTGAGGAGACTCGGACAGGGAGTCTACGAGCAGTACTTC. Encoded protein: CASSLRRLGQGVYEQYF.

This clonotype was seen at least ten times. The genes are TRBV12-3 or TRBV12-4 and TRBJ2-1; the match to TRBD2 covers 15 bases. V lost 5 bases to trimming and J lost 8 bases; unmatched junction nucleotides: 10. The CDR3 totals 17 residues. The CDR3 region has the DNA TGTGCCAGCAGTGTGGTGGGGACTAGCGGGAGGAGGGATGAGCAGTTCTTC. Residues: CASSVVGTSGRRDEQFF.

The V call is TRBV4-3, the J call TRBJ2-6; D remains ambiguous. The CDR3 is 15 residues long. V lost 1 base, J lost 2 bases, and 6 bases lay in between. Germline assignment: CDR1 LGHNA and CDR2 YSLEER. CDR3 amino acids: CASSQATAGANVLTF. CDR3 in DNA: TGCGCCAGCAGCCAAGCGACGGCTGGGGCCAACGTCCTGACTTTC.